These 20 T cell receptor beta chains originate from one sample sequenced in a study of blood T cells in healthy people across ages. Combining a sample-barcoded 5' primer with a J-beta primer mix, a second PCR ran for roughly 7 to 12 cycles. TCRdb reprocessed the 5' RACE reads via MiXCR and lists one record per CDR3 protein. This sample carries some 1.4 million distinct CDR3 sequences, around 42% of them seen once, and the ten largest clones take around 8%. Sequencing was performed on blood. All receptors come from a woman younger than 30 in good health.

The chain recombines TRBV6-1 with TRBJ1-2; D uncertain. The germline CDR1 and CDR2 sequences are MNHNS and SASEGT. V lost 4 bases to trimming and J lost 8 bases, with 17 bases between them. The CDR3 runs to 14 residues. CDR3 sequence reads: CASSGGQTMLGYTF. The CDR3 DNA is TGTGCCAGCAGTGGGGGTCAGACTATGCTGGGCTACACCTTC.

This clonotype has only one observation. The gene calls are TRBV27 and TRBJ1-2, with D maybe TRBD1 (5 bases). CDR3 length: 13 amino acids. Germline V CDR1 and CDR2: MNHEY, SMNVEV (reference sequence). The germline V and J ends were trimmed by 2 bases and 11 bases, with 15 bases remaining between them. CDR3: CASSLRLGDLYTF. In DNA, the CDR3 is TGTGCCAGCAGTTTAAGACTAGGGGACCTATACACCTTC.

CDR3 in amino acids: CASKTGPDEQYF. The CDR3 coding sequence is TGTGCCAGCAAGACCGGACCGGACGAGCAGTACTTC. V usage is TRBV27 and J usage is TRBJ2-7; D is ambiguous. CDR1 and CDR2 (germline): MNHEY, SMNVEV (reference sequence). Trimming pared 7 bases from V and 5 bases from J, leaving 12 bases between. This CDR3 spans 12 amino acids.

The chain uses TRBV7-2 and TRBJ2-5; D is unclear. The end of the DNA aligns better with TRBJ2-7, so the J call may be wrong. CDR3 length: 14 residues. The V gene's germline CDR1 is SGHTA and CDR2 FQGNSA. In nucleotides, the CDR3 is TGTGCCAGCAGCTTAGAGGTCAGGAACTACGAGCAGTACTTC. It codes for CASSLEVRNYEQYF.

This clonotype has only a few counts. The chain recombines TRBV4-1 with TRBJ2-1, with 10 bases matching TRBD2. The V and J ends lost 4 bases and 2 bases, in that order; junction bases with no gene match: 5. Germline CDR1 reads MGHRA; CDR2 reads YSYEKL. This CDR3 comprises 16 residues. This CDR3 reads CASSLIAGGTYNEQFF. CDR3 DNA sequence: TGCGCCAGCAGCCTCATAGCGGGGGGAACCTACAATGAGCAGTTCTTC.

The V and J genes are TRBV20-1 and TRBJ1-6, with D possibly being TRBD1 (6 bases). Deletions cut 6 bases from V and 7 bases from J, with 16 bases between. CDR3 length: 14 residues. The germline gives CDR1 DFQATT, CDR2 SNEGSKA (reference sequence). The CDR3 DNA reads TGCAGTGCCGCGACAGGAGGGTCGAATTCACCCCTCCACTTT. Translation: CSAATGGSNSPLHF.

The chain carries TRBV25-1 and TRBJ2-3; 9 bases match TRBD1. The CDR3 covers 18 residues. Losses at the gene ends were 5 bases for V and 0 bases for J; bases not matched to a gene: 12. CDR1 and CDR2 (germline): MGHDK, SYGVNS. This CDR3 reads CASSNRQGGASSTDTQYF. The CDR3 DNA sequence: TGTGCCAGCAGTAACCGACAGGGGGGCGCCTCTAGCACAGATACGCAGTATTTT.

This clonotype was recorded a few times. CDR3 region: CSVPSINEQFF. The CDR3 DNA follows: TGCAGCGTTCCCAGCATAAATGAGCAGTTCTTC. V usage is TRBV29-1 and J usage is TRBJ2-1; D gene ambiguous. Trimming took 5 bases from V and 7 from J, leaving 9 bases between them. CDR3 length: 11 residues. The germline V gene encodes CDR1 SQVTM and CDR2 ANQGSEA.

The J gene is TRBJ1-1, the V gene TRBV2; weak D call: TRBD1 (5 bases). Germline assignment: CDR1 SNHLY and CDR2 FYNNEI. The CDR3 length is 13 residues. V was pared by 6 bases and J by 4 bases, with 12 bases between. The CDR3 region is CASSPSGVTEAFF. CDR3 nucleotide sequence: TGTGCCAGCAGCCCCTCGGGGGTCACTGAAGCTTTCTTT.

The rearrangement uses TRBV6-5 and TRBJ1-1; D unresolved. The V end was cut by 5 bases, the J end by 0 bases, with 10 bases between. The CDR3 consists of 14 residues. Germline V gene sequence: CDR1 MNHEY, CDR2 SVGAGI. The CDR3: CASSTAGMNTEAFF. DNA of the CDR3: TGTGCCAGCAGTACAGCTGGGATGAACACTGAAGCTTTCTTT.

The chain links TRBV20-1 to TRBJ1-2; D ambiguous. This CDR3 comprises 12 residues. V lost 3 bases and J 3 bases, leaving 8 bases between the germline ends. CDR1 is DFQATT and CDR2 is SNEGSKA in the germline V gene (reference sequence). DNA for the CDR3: TGCAGTGCTAGCTCCCCGTACTATGGCTACACCTTC. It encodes CSASSPYYGYTF.

The CDR3 loop is CATSRELGKTNYGYTF. The CDR3, as DNA: TGTGCCACCAGCAGAGAACTGGGAAAGACTAACTATGGCTACACCTTC. The chain has TRBV15 and TRBJ1-2, with unresolved D. The length of the CDR3 is 16 residues. Germline V gives CDR1 LNHNV, CDR2 YYDKDF (reference sequence). Trimming left V 0 bases short and J 0 bases short, with 11 bases between.

The CDR3 protein is CASSRAHRNQPQHF. The CDR3 nucleotides read TGTGCCAGCTCACGGGCTCACCGCAATCAGCCCCAGCATTTT. V usage is TRBV18 and J usage is TRBJ1-5; D is unresolved. The CDR3 consists of 14 residues. V lost 4 bases, J lost 2 bases, and 9 bases lay in between. Germline V gives CDR1 KGHSH, CDR2 LQKENI.

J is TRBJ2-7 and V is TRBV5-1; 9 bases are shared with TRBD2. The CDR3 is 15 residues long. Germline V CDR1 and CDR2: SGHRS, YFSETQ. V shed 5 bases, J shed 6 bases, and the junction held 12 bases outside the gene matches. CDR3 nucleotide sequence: TGCGCCAGCAGTTTGCCCGGGGGACTAGCTGCCGAGCAGTACTTC. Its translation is CASSLPGGLAAEQYF. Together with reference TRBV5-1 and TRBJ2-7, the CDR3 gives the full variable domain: KAGVTQTPRYLIKTRGQQVTLSCSPISGHRSVSWYQQTPGQGLQFLFEYFSETQRNKGNFPGRFSGRQFSNSRSEMNVSTLELGDSALYLCASSLPGGLAAEQYFGPGTRLTVT.

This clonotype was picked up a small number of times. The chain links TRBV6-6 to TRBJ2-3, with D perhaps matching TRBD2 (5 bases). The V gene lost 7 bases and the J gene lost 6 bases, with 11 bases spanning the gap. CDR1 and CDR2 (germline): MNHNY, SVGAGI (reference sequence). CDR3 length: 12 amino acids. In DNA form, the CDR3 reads TGTGCCAGCAAGGACGCGGGCGATACGCAGTATTTT. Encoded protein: CASKDAGDTQYF.

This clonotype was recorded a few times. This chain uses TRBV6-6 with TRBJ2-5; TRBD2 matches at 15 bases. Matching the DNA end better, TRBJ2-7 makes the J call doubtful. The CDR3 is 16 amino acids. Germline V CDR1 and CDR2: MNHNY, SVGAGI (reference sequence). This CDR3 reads CASSSGLAGGPSEQYF. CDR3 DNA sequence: TGTGCCAGCAGTTCAGGACTAGCGGGAGGGCCCAGCGAGCAGTACTTC.

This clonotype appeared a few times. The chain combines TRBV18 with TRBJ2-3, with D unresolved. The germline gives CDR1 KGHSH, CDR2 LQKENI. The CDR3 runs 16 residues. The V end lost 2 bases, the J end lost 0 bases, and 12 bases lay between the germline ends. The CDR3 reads CASSPWYGESTDTQYF. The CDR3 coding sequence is TGTGCCAGCTCACCATGGTACGGTGAGAGCACAGATACGCAGTATTTT.

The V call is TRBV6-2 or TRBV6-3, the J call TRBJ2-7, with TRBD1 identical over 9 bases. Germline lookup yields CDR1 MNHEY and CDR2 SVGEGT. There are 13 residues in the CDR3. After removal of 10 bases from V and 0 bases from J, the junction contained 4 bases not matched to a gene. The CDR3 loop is CATRGQGSYEQYF. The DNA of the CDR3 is TGTGCCACCCGGGGACAGGGCTCCTACGAGCAGTACTTC.

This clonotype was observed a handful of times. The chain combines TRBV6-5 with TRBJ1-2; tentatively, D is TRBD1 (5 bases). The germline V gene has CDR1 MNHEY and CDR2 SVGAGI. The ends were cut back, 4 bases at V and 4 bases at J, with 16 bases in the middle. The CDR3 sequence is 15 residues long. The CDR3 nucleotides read TGTGCCAGCAGTTTATTGACAGCTGAGGCCTATGGCTACACCTTC. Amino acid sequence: CASSLLTAEAYGYTF.

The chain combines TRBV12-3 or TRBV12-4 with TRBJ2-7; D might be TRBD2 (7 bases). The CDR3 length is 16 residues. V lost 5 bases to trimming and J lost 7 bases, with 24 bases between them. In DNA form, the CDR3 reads TGTGCCAGCAGTCCCGTGCGGGGGCCCGTATACAATGAGCAGTACTTC. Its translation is CASSPVRGPVYNEQYF.